The count of the clone carrying this T cell receptor (beta chain) is one. These data belong to a study of blood T cell repertoires in COVID-19. TCRdb keeps only in-frame clones here, not all; method: immunoSEQ multiplex PCR. The sample carries roughly 250,000 clones, 85% to 90% recorded once. The germline V gene encodes CDR1 SNHLY and CDR2 FYNNEI. V was trimmed by 2 bases and J by 4 bases, leaving 8 bases between them. CDR3 length equals 14 residues. This receptor was obtained from a woman aged 40-49 years with acute or convalescent COVID-19. The sample was peripheral blood. The chain is built from TRBV2 and TRBJ2-2; D is undetermined. DNA of the CDR3: TGTGCCAGCAGTGAAAACCCGGGCACCGGGGAGCTGTTTTTT. Translating it yields CASSENPGTGELFF. Based on the CDR3 plus reference TRBV2 and TRBJ2-2, the full variable domain is EPEVTQTPSHQVTQMGQEVILRCVPISNHLYFYWYRQILGQKVEFLVSFYNNEISEKSEIFDDQFSVERPDGSNFTLKIRSTKLEDSAMYFCASSENPGTGELFFGEGSRLTVL.